This note documents a single T cell receptor beta chain sequence. The data are from a study of T cells after yellow fever vaccination. In TCRdb, the 5' RACE reads were re-called with MiXCR into one record per CDR3 protein. The data contain under 600,000 distinct CDR3 sequences, roughly 12% of them singletons. The CDR3 loop spans 15 amino acids. Germline V gene data show CDR1 as MNHEY and CDR2 as SVGAGI. V gave up 2 bases and J gave up 7 bases; unmatched junction bases: 10. This sequence joins TRBV6-5 and TRBJ1-1, with 7 bases lining up with TRBD1. Sequencing was performed on PBMCs, taken on the day of the yellow fever booster vaccination. The source of this sequence is a man younger than 45 who received the YFV17D yellow fever vaccine. CDR3 sequence reads: CASSYGDRSEGEAFF. In DNA form, the CDR3 reads TGTGCCAGCAGTTACGGGGACAGATCAGAGGGTGAAGCTTTCTTT.